Sequencing of this T cell receptor beta chain was carried out in a study of cytomegalovirus exposure and HLA in healthy donors. Study-level points and caveats: With high specificity and sensitivity, the classifier reportedly diagnosed cytomegalovirus status.

The PCR made use of 60 Vbeta and 13 Jbeta primers. The method was immunoSEQ multiplex PCR; TCRdb's version includes in-frame clones alone and lacks a portion of them. The repertoire has nearly 200,000 clones, around 86% of them found once; the top ten carry 1% to 1.5%. The CDR3 is 12 residues long. Trimming left V 2 bases short and J 10 bases short, with 9 bases between. Germline V CDR1 and CDR2: MNHEY, SMNVEV (reference sequence). Comment on this clone: Its target is unknown.

V usage is TRBV27 and J usage is TRBJ1-5; D is perhaps TRBD1 (6 bases). The TCR comes from a man aged 25 to 45 in good health and CMV-seronegative. The sample was PBMCs. CDR3 nucleotide sequence: TGTGCCAGCAGTTTACTGGGGGCCCCCCAGCATTTT. Protein product: CASSLLGAPQHF.